This TCR beta chain was recovered during a study of blood T cell repertoires in COVID-19. The method was immunoSEQ multiplex PCR; TCRdb's version includes in-frame clones alone and lacks a portion of them. The sample yields approximately 230,000 clones, roughly 84% seen once. Trimming shortened V by 3 bases and J by 7 bases, and 10 bases separated the two germline ends. The CDR3 spans 13 residues. This chain uses TRBV12-3 or TRBV12-4 with TRBJ1-5; possibly TRBD1 for D (5 bases). The sample was peripheral blood. This TCR was sampled from a man aged 30 to 39 with active or convalescent COVID-19. CDR3 residues: CASSLAGHQPQHF. In DNA, the CDR3 is TGTGCCAGCAGTTTGGCAGGGCACCAGCCCCAGCATTTT.